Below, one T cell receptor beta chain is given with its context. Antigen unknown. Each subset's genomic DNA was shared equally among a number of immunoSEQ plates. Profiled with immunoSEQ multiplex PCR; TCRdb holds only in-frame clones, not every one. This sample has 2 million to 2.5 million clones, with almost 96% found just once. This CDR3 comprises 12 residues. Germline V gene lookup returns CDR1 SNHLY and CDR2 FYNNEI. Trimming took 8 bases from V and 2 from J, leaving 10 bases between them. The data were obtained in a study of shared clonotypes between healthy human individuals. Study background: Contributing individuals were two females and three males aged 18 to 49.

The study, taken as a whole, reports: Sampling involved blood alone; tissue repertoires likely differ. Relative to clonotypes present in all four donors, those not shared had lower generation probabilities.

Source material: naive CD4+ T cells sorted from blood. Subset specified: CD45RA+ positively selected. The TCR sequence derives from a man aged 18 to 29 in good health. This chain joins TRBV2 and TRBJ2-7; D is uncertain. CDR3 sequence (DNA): TGTGCCAGCGGACGGATAACCTACGAGCAGTACTTC. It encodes CASGRITYEQYF.